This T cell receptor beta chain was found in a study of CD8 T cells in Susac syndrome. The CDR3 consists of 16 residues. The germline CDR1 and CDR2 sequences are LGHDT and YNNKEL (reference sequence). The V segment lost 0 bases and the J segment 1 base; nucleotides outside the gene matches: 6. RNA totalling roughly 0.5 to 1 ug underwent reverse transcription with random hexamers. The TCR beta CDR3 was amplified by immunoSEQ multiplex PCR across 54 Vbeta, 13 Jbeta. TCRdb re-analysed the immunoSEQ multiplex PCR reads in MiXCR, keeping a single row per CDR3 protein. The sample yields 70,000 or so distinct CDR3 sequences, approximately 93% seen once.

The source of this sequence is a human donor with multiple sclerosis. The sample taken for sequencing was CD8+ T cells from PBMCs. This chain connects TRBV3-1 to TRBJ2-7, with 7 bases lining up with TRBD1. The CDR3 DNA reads TGTGCCAGCAGCCAAGATAGAGGGGGCGAGTCCTACGAGCAGTACTTC. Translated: CASSQDRGGESYEQYF.